This T cell receptor beta chain originates from a study of shared T cell receptors in the human thymus. Only one count was recorded for this clone. V was pared by 4 bases and J by 2 bases, with 6 bases of the junction left unmatched. CDR3 length equals 17 residues. The germline V gene has CDR1 SGHKS and CDR2 YYEKEE (reference sequence). The data were produced by immunoSEQ multiplex PCR, yet TCRdb's version contains in-frame clones alone and is incomplete. The profile covers hundreds of thousands of clones, with about 90% appearing a single time and roughly 0.0094% taken by the ten largest. These data also formed part of another study, on human thymus T cells. That paper notes: Thymus tissue for the work was resected from patients undergoing corrective heart surgery. Repertoires from thymus and blood appeared to show biased V and J gene usage. Reports from related research described highly overlapping thymic repertoires among unrelated individuals.

The sequenced material came from thymocytes. This clonotype originated in a boy under three years old with a congenital heart defect. The chain couples TRBV5-5 to TRBJ2-2, with TRBD2 matching 12 bases. The DNA of the CDR3 is TGTGCCAGCAGCCGGGTGACTAGCGGGGGTAACACCGGGGAGCTGTTTTTT. Translated: CASSRVTSGGNTGELFF.